This T cell receptor (beta chain) was sequenced during a study of vaccination effects on CD4 cells after COVID-19. Study results and caveats: In healthy vaccinees, only 1 of 255 vaccine-induced clones cross-reacted with common cold coronaviruses. The study found marked clonal contraction of infection- and vaccine-induced clones late after vaccination. The study enrolled few convalescent patients and sampled no early post-infection timepoints.

The V gene lost 2 bases and the J gene lost 2 bases, with 9 bases spanning the gap. The length of the CDR3 is 13 residues. CDR1 and CDR2 from the germline V gene are SQVTM and ANQGSEA. The table came from immunoSEQ multiplex PCR; TCRdb's copy has only in-frame clones and leaves some out. The repertoire holds 55,000 to 80,000 clones, with around 80% as singletons. Concerning this clone: Its target is unknown.

Pools of viral peptides were used by the ViraFEST assay to expand antigen-specific CD4+ T cells ahead of sequencing. After around 10 days in culture, the CD4+ T cells were isolated. Nucleocapsid antibodies were negative in the vaccine recipients, who had never had SARS-CoV-2 infection. The chain combines TRBV29-1 with TRBJ1-2; D remains unclear. The receptor was isolated from a human donor who received a COVID-19 vaccine. This sample comprised CD4+ T cells from PBMCs cultured with SARS-CoV-2 spike peptides, obtained before COVID-19 vaccination. The chain's CDR3 is CSVEWSGNYGYTF. As DNA, the CDR3 is TGCAGCGTTGAATGGTCAGGAAACTATGGCTACACCTTC. Full variable domain (outside the CDR3, taken from reference TRBV29-1 and TRBJ1-2): SAVISQKPSRDICQRGTSLTIQCQVDSQVTMMFWYRQQPGQSLTLIATANQGSEATYESGFVIDKFPISRPNLTFSTLTVSNMSPEDSSIYLCSVEWSGNYGYTFGSGTRLTVV.